What follows describes a single TCR beta chain. This clonotype was seen a handful of times. The antigen it recognizes is unknown. Within one base of it there is no much larger clone, and no base qualities were kept. The data belong to a study of T-cell memory formation after mild COVID-19 (dated by TCRdb to the early 2020s). For the study in its entirety: TCR sequence clusters from the two donors were found to be largely donor specific. Longitudinal TCRalpha and TCRbeta repertoire sequencing tracked T-cell clones expanding and contracting after mild COVID-19 in a couple of donors. Two young, previously healthy adult volunteers, one female and one male, were included in the cohort. Results and caveats for the whole study, not just this receptor: The study included only a couple of mild cases, and larger cohorts that include severe cases with pre-infection samples were judged to be necessary. SARS-CoV-2 specificity was not confirmed for the second-wave clones peaking on day 37. Clones that contracted from day 15 to 85 showed balanced CD4/CD8 phenotypes, whereas a second wave of clones that expanded from day 15 to 37 leaned towards CD4+. Some responding clones were detected in pre-infection memory, suggesting pre-existing cross-reactive memory T cells joined the SARS-CoV-2 response. Contracting CD4+ clones were located mainly in the CM and EM memory subsets, whereas CD8+ clones were found to be enriched in EMRA.

The germline V gene specifies SGHTA as CDR1 and FQGNSA as CDR2. From cysteine to phenylalanine, the CDR3 is 17 amino acids long. Just CDR3 DNA is preserved here, 51 bases in frame from base 1. Trimming accounts for 7 bases at V and 4 bases at J, while the number of junction bases matched to no gene is 17. Ficoll-Paque density gradient centrifugation was used to isolate PBMCs. Sequencer: Illumina NovaSeq 6000. Using 5'RACE with constant-segment primers, TCRalpha and TCRbeta cDNA libraries were constructed, with sample barcodes and unique molecular identifiers added in the process. Trizol reagent was used to extract RNA from every sample. Libraries were amplified in two PCR steps, with a second sample barcode and Illumina TruSeq adapters added in the second step. Libraries were sequenced on an Illumina NovaSeq with 2 x 150 bp paired-end reads. In the authors' own workflow: The reads were demultiplexed and collapsed into UMI-guided consensus sequences using migec v1.2.7. Using mixcr v2.1.11, the UMI consensuses were aligned to TRA and TRB V and J templates and assembled into clonotypes. A clonotype was counted as expanded or contracted only when both edgeR and NoisET called the clonotype significant, with the noise models trained on biological replicates. For edgeR calls, the cutoffs were a false discovery rate-adjusted p below 0.01 and a log2 fold-change threshold of 1. As an exploratory analysis of dynamics, max-normalized trajectories of the 1000 most abundant clonotypes were examined with PCA combined with hierarchical clustering. Separately sequenced CD4+ and CD8+ repertoires were used to assign a CD4 or CD8 phenotype to each responding clone. TCRdb's own reprocessing of the public reads used fastp at Q25 and MiXCR and kept productive beta chains. Each CDR3 protein appears once, grouped with its most common genes and DNA. TCRdb's processing, not the authors' own work, is the source of the V and J calls. The sample has 250,000 to 300,000 distinct CDR3 sequences on record, about 16% of them singletons. Jointly, the top ten make up approximately 25% of the sample.

The sample comprised PBMCs or a T cell subset sorted from them (not recorded which). The chain links TRBV7-2 with TRBJ1-2; 8 of the junction bases match TRBD1. The TCR was taken from a man younger than 30 who had mild COVID-19 (a few samples of this study predate the infection). The sample titles of this study are shuffled in the database, so cell type and time point are left out; the donor was told from shared clones. The DNA sequence is TGTGCCAGCACCCCGGACAGGGAGCTAGGTTCGGTCTATGGCTACACCTTC. The resulting protein is CASTPDRELGSVYGYTF.